Listed below are T cell receptor beta chains from one sample, sequenced in a study of blood T cell repertoires in COVID-19. Produced via immunoSEQ multiplex PCR; TCRdb's table is partial and in-frame only. This table holds approximately 50,000 clones, about nine tenths found once. Specimen: peripheral blood. The receptors here all came from a human donor in a cohort sampled during active COVID-19. Both conserved end residues are trimmed from each CDR3. The order of the fields is V gene, J gene, CDR3 protein.

v_gene: TRBV7-9
j_gene: TRBJ2-3
CDR3aa: ASSLFGTSVPDTQY

v_gene: TRBV9
j_gene: TRBJ2-4
CDR3aa: ASSVGTGLDIQY

v_gene: TRBV29-1
j_gene: TRBJ1-6
CDR3aa: SVPLRGGENSPLH

v_gene: TRBV6-5
j_gene: TRBJ1-3
CDR3aa: ATTGAGNTIY

v_gene: TRBV5-8
j_gene: TRBJ1-2
CDR3aa: ASSLEVRAGYT

v_gene: TRBV6-5
j_gene: TRBJ2-3
CDR3aa: ASSYSRGDTQY

v_gene: TRBV7-9
j_gene: TRBJ2-7
CDR3aa: ASGLTSGSEQY

v_gene: TRBV9
j_gene: TRBJ2-7
CDR3aa: ASSETGSDYEQY

v_gene: TRBV25-1
j_gene: TRBJ1-5
CDR3aa: ASSSRVGQPQH

v_gene: TRBV7-2
j_gene: TRBJ2-7
CDR3aa: ASSLASGSYEQY

v_gene: TRBV7-8
j_gene: TRBJ2-1
CDR3aa: ASSEPLSGSRGWDEQF

v_gene: TRBV7-9
j_gene: TRBJ2-3
CDR3aa: ASSPPRGVGADTQY

v_gene: TRBV11-2
j_gene: TRBJ2-7
CDR3aa: ASSKSGTSGSLEQY

v_gene: TRBV9
j_gene: TRBJ2-7
CDR3aa: ASSGTTSGEQY

v_gene: TRBV9
j_gene: TRBJ2-1
CDR3aa: ASSVYGGSASSYNEQF

v_gene: TRBV11-2
j_gene: TRBJ2-7
CDR3aa: ASRKPGQGGREQY

v_gene: TRBV6-2/TRBV6-3
j_gene: TRBJ2-7
CDR3aa: ASSNTGTGVPYEQY

v_gene: TRBV29-1
j_gene: TRBJ1-5
CDR3aa: SVTTGSGGQPQH

v_gene: TRBV19
j_gene: TRBJ2-7
CDR3aa: ASSNRGRDEQY

v_gene: TRBV6-5
j_gene: TRBJ2-7
CDR3aa: ASEGQADYYEQY

v_gene: TRBV27
j_gene: TRBJ2-3
CDR3aa: ASSLLGPGLAGSDTQY

v_gene: TRBV6-5
j_gene: TRBJ2-1
CDR3aa: ASSPMTAPYNEQF

v_gene: TRBV4-3
j_gene: TRBJ2-5
CDR3aa: ASSQDLPRETQY

v_gene: TRBV5-1
j_gene: TRBJ2-1
CDR3aa: ASTRLADLSYNEQF

v_gene: TRBV7-3
j_gene: TRBJ2-3
CDR3aa: ASSPGLSTDTQY

v_gene: TRBV11-1
j_gene: TRBJ2-5
CDR3aa: ASSLGDRAQETQY

v_gene: TRBV6-1
j_gene: TRBJ2-3
CDR3aa: ASSEVLGGRTDTQY

v_gene: TRBV6-5
j_gene: TRBJ2-1
CDR3aa: ASSYLRSRSYNEQF

v_gene: TRBV3-1/TRBV3-2
j_gene: TRBJ2-7
CDR3aa: ASSQDPSTYEQY

v_gene: TRBV10-3
j_gene: TRBJ2-2
CDR3aa: AIKAGDPTGELF

v_gene: TRBV10-1
j_gene: TRBJ1-2
CDR3aa: ASSPQGAGYGYT

v_gene: TRBV11-2
j_gene: TRBJ2-7
CDR3aa: ASSLVDFYIGEQY

v_gene: TRBV6-5
j_gene: TRBJ1-1
CDR3aa: ASSPLTGVSTEAF